The 16 T cell receptor beta chains in this list originate from one sample, sequenced in a study of metastatic and nonmetastatic thyroid tumors (dated by TCRdb to 2018 to 2020). No patient had received any treatment before thyroid surgery. Library method: PCR. Sequencing used an Illumina HiSeq 4000. TCRdb redid the processing of the public reads, applying fastp at Q25 and MiXCR, and retained in-frame beta chains. The sample has about 92,000 clones on record, 15% of them singletons. 3.6% of the sample goes to the ten largest clones. The sample taken for sequencing was blood. The receptors derive from a female donor with papillary thyroid cancer or a benign thyroid nodule (not recorded which). Some clones in this sample may be carry-over from other donors' samples.

There are many counts of this clone. The CDR3 protein is CASSYQGSYGYTF. In DNA, the CDR3 is TGTGCCAGTAGTTACCAAGGATCCTATGGCTACACCTTC. V is TRBV19 and J is TRBJ1-2; D is uncertain. The CDR3 is made up of 13 amino acids. With 5 bases removed from V and 4 bases from J, the gap between germline ends came to 11 bases. Germline lookup yields CDR1 LNHDA and CDR2 SQIVND (reference sequence).

This clone was found many times. This chain uses TRBV2 with TRBJ2-1; no firm D call. V was cut by 5 bases and J by 7 bases, with 6 bases left in between. The V gene's germline CDR1 is SNHLY and CDR2 FYNNEI. There are 11 residues in the CDR3. The CDR3, as DNA: TGTGCCAGCAGTCCCTTTAATGAGCAGTTCTTC. This sequence encodes CASSPFNEQFF.

About this clone: The CDR3 does not close with the conserved phenylalanine or tryptophan, likely indicating a read error. Because the CDR3's place on the DNA is in doubt, the DNA is left out and the CDR3 is given as listed by TCRdb. The chain uses TRBV19 and TRBJ2-7. Germline CDR1 is LNHDA and CDR2 is SQIVND (reference sequence). The length of the CDR3 is 15 amino acids, counting both ends. The CDR3 loop is CASSIVGGSSYEQIR.

The V and J genes are TRBV28 and TRBJ2-7; 9 bases match TRBD2. Per germline, CDR1 MDHEN and CDR2 SYDVKM. The CDR3 totals 15 residues. Losses at the gene ends were 6 bases for V and 4 bases for J; bases not matched to a gene: 10. This CDR3 reads CASSPVAGVGYEQYF. In DNA form, the CDR3 reads TGTGCCAGCAGCCCGGTAGCGGGAGTGGGGTACGAGCAGTACTTC.

The sample holds a few counts of this clone. This chain connects TRBV12-3 or TRBV12-4 to TRBJ1-5; D unclear. This CDR3 contains 15 residues. V was clipped by 1 base and J by 1 base, with 8 bases between them. The CDR3 DNA follows: TGTGCCAGCAGTTTAGGTCAGTCCAGCAATCAGCCCCAGCATTTT. This encodes CASSLGQSSNQPQHF.

This clone has only a few counts. At one end, the junction sequence differs from germline, possibly due to a read error. Additional DNA sequences in this sample encode the identical CDR3. The chain is built from TRBV4-1 and TRBJ2-2; 10 positions match TRBD2. CDR1 MGHRA and CDR2 YSYEKL come from the germline V gene. The CDR3 consists of 16 residues. The DNA for the CDR3 is TGCGCCAGCAGCCAACTAGCGGGGGCCTCGACCGGGGAGCTGTTTTTC. It translates to CASSQLAGASTGELFF.

This clone was seen at least ten times. Written as DNA, the CDR3 is TGTGCCAGCAGTCGCGGGCGGGGGGACAATCAGCCCCAGCATTTT. It codes for CASSRGRGDNQPQHF. The chain carries TRBV6-1 and TRBJ1-5; possible D gene TRBD1, 5 bases. In germline, CDR1 is MNHNS, CDR2 SASEGT. The length of the CDR3 is 15 residues. Trimming cost V 5 bases and J 3 bases, with 14 bases left between them.

Ten or more counts support this clone. This sample includes further DNA sequences coding for the same CDR3. V usage is TRBV29-1 and J usage is TRBJ1-2, with unresolved D. The CDR3 has 13 amino acids. Deletions cut 2 bases from V and 0 bases from J, with 7 bases between. Germline V gene lookup returns CDR1 SQVTM and CDR2 ANQGSEA. In DNA form, the CDR3 reads TGCAGCGTTGAACCGGACGCTAACTATGGCTACACCTTC. Translated, it gives CSVEPDANYGYTF.

There are many counts of this clone. The chain employs TRBV6-2 or TRBV6-3 and TRBJ1-2; D remains ambiguous. Germline V gene sequence: CDR1 MNHEY, CDR2 SVGEGT. V lost 2 bases to trimming and J lost 7 bases, with 14 bases between them. The CDR3 extends over 14 amino acids. For the CDR3, the DNA is TGTGCCAGCAGTTACATGGTGCCCTCCCCTGGCTACACCTTC. Protein sequence: CASSYMVPSPGYTF.

This clone was picked up many times. Other nucleotide sequences from this sample produce the same CDR3. The chain recombines TRBV9 with TRBJ2-3, with 14 bases fitting TRBD2. Germline V CDR1 and CDR2: SGDLS, YYNGEE. This CDR3 contains 16 residues. After removal of 2 bases from V and 1 base from J, the junction contained 0 bases not matched to a gene. CDR3 in DNA: TGTGCCAGCAGCGTGGGACTAGCGGGGGGCACAGATACGCAGTATTTT. Protein product: CASSVGLAGGTDTQYF.

This clone came up many times. This chain links TRBV6-4 with TRBJ2-2, with D perhaps matching TRBD1 (5 bases). The CDR3 has 15 residues. Trimming left V 5 bases short and J 0 bases short, with 10 bases between. The germline CDR1 and CDR2 sequences are MRHNA and SNTAGT. The CDR3 spells CASSPGHSNTGELFF. The CDR3, as DNA: TGTGCCAGCAGTCCCGGACACTCGAACACCGGGGAGCTGTTTTTT.

This clone showed up many times. The chain carries TRBV12-3 or TRBV12-4 and TRBJ2-3; 10 nucleotides match TRBD2. This CDR3 has 12 amino acids. V shed 10 bases, J shed 9 bases, and the junction held 7 bases outside the gene matches. DNA of the CDR3: TGTGCCACCAGCGGGGGGGTGGACACGCAGTATTTT. Encoded protein: CATSGGVDTQYF.

The V and J genes are TRBV6-2 or TRBV6-3 and TRBJ2-7; D is possibly TRBD1 (5 bases). Germline-derived CDR1 and CDR2 are MNHEY and SVGEGT. The CDR3 length is 15 residues. V dropped 7 bases and J dropped 7 bases, with 23 bases sitting between them. CDR3 coding DNA: TGTGCCAGCACCGACCTGGACACAGCCCTACTGGAGCAGTACTTC. It specifies CASTDLDTALLEQYF.

This clone showed up just a few times. The chain carries TRBV28 and TRBJ1-6, with a possible D match to TRBD1 (5 bases). V was pared by 6 bases and J by 10 bases, with 19 bases between. CDR1 MDHEN and CDR2 SYDVKM come from the germline V gene. The CDR3 has 15 amino acids. The CDR3 loop is CASSPWQRWGSPLHF. CDR3 nucleotide sequence: TGTGCCAGCAGCCCATGGCAAAGGTGGGGCTCACCCCTCCACTTT.

This clone has a count of ten or more. The chain has TRBV3-1 and TRBJ1-2; tentatively, D is TRBD1 (6 bases). V was trimmed by 4 bases and J by 8 bases, leaving 14 bases between them. The CDR3 loop spans 13 amino acids. The germline V gene has CDR1 LGHDT and CDR2 YNNKEL (reference sequence). CDR3 DNA: TGTGCCAGCAGCCCTAGGGGGGTGGGAGGCTACACCTTC. Protein: CASSPRGVGGYTF.

This clone showed up many times. V gene TRBV28 combines with J gene TRBJ1-6; no definite D call. The CDR3 has 18 amino acids. V was clipped by 2 bases and J by 7 bases, with 21 bases between them. Germline values: CDR1 MDHEN, CDR2 SYDVKM. In DNA form, the CDR3 reads TGTGCCAGCAGTTTAGTGGCGGCGGTCGGACCGCTGAATTCACCCCTCCACTTT. Protein product: CASSLVAAVGPLNSPLHF.